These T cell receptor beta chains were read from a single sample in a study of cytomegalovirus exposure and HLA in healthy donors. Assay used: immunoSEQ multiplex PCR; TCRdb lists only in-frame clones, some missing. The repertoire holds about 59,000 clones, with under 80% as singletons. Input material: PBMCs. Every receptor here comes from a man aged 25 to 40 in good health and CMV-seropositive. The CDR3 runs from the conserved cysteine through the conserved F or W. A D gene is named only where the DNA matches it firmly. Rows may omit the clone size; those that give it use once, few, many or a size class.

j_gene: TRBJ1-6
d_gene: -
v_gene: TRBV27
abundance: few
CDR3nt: TGTGCCAGCCGATCCCCGGGGATGGATAGAAGACATAATTCACCCCTCCACTTT
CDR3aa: CASRSPGMDRRHNSPLHF

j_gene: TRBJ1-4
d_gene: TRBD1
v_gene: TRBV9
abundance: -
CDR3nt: TGTGCCAGCAGCGGTCCCGGGACAGGGAGCGAAAAACTGTTTTTT
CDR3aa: CASSGPGTGSEKLFF

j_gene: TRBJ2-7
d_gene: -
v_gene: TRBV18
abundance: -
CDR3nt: TGTGCCAGCTCACCACGAGAACAGACCTACGAGCAGTACTTC
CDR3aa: CASSPREQTYEQYF

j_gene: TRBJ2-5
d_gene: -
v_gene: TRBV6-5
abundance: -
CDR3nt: TGTGCCAGCAGTCCTCGCAGGGATTGGGGAGAGACCCAGTACTTC
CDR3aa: CASSPRRDWGETQYF

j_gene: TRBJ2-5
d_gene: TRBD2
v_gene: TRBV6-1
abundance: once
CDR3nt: TGTGCCAGCAGAAGACTAGCGGGAGGGCAAGAGACCCAGTACTTC
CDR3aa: CASRRLAGGQETQYF

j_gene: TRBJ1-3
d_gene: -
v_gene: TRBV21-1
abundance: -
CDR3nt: TGTGCCAGCAGCAAAGGGTCCCATAGCGGGGGCAGCTCTGGAAACACCATATATTTT
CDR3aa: CASSKGSHSGGSSGNTIYF

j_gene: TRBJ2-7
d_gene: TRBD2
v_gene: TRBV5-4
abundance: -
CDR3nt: TGTGCCAGCAGCTTGGAGGCGGGGGGCTACGAGCAGTACTTC
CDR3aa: CASSLEAGGYEQYF

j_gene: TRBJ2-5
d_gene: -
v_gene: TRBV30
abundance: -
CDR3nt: TGTGCCTGGAGTGCCCTTGAGACCCAGTACTTC
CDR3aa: CAWSALETQYF

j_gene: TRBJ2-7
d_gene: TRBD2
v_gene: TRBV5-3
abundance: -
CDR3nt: TGTGCCAGAAGCGGGGGACTAGCGATCTCCTACGAGCAGTACTTC
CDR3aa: CARSGGLAISYEQYF

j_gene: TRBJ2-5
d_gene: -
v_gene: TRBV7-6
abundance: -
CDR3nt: TGTGCCAGCAGCGCCCGAGGGGGACAAGAGACCCAGTACTTC
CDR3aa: CASSARGGQETQYF

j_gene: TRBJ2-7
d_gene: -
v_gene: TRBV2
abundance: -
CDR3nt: TGTGCCAGCAGGCCCTCGGTAGTCTCCTACGAGCAGTACTTC
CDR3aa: CASRPSVVSYEQYF

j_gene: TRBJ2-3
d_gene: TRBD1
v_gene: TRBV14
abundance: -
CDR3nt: TGTGCCAGCAGCCAGGACAGGGGGCTTAATACGCAGTATTTT
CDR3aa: CASSQDRGLNTQYF

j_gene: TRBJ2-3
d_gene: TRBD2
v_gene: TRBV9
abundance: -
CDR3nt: TGTGCCAGAACCCCTAGCGGGGGGGCCTCGGGCACAGATACGCAGTATTTT
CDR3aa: CARTPSGGASGTDTQYF

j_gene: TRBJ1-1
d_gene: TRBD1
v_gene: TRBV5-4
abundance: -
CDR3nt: TGTGCCAGCAACTACCGGACAGGGCTAGCCACTGAAGCTTTCTTT
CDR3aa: CASNYRTGLATEAFF

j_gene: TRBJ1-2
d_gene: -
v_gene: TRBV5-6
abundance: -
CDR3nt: TGTGCCAGCAGCCTACCTCAGGGGGGCTACACCTTC
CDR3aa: CASSLPQGGYTF

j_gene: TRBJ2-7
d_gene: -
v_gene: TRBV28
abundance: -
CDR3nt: TGTGCCAGCGGCTCCATCTACGAGCAGTACTTC
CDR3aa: CASGSIYEQYF

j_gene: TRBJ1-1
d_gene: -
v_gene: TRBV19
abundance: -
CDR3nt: TGTGCCAGTAGTATAAACAGGGAGACTGAAGCTTTCTTT
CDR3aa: CASSINRETEAFF

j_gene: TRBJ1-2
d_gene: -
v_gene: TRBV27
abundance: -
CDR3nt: TGTGCCAGCAGCCCAAACGGGGGAGGCTACACCTTC
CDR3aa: CASSPNGGGYTF

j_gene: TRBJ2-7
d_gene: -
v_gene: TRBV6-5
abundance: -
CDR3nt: TGTGCCAGCCAGGAATTATACGAGCAGTACTTC
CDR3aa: CASQELYEQYF

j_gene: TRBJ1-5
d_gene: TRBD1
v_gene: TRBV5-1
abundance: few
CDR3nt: TGCGCCAGCAGCTTGCAGGGGGCGAGCAATCAGCCCCAGCATTTT
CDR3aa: CASSLQGASNQPQHF

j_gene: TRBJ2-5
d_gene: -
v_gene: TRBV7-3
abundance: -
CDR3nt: TGTGCCAGCTCCCCGGGGTACCAAGAGACCCAGTACTTC
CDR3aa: CASSPGYQETQYF

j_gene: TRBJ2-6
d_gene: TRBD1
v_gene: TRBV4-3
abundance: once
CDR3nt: TGCGCCAGCAGCCTAGGGACAGCCGGGGCCAACGTCCTGACTTTC
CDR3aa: CASSLGTAGANVLTF

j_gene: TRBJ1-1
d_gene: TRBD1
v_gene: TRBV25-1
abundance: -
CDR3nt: TGTGCCAGCAGTGGCCCTACACTTACAGGGGCCACTGAAGCTTTCTTT
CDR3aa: CASSGPTLTGATEAFF

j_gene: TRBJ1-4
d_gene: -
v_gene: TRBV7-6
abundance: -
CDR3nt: TGTGCCAGCAGCTTAGCGAAGGGAAGGCCCGGGGATGAAAAACTGTTTTTT
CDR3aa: CASSLAKGRPGDEKLFF

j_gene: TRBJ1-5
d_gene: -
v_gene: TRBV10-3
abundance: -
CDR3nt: TGTGCCATCAGTGAGTCGGGGGGGAGTAACGTTCAGCCCCAGCATTTT
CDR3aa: CAISESGGSNVQPQHF

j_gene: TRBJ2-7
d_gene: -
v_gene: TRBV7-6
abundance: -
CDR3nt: TGTGCCAGCAGCGTACAGAACCCATACGAGCAGTACTTC
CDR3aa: CASSVQNPYEQYF

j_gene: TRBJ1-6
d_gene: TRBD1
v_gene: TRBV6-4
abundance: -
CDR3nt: TGTGCCAGCAGCCTTACAGGGGAAAATAATTCACCCCTCCACTTT
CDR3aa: CASSLTGENNSPLHF

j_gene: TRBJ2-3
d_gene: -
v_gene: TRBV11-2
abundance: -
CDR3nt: TGTGCCAGCACTTCAGGCGCAGGTTCAACAGATACGCAGTATTTT
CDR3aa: CASTSGAGSTDTQYF

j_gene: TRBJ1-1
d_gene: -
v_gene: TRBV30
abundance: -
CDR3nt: TGTGCCTGGGACAGGAGTACTGAAGCTTTCTTT
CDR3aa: CAWDRSTEAFF

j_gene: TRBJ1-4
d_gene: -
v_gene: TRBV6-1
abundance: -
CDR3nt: TGTGCCAGCAGGGCGGCGCTTGCAACTAATGAAAAACTGTTTTTT
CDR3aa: CASRAALATNEKLFF

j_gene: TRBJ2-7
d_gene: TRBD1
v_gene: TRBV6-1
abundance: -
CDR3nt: TGTGCCAGCAGTGATACCGGGACAGGTTGGTACTACGAGCAGTACTTC
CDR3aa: CASSDTGTGWYYEQYF

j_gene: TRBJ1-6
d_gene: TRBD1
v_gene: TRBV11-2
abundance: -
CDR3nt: TGTGCCAGCACAGGGGGCGCGAGGTCACCCCTCCACTTT
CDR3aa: CASTGGARSPLHF

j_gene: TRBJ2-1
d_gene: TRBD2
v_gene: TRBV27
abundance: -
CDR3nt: TGTGCCAGCAGTCCGGGACTAGCGGGGCCCAATGAGCAGTTCTTC
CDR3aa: CASSPGLAGPNEQFF

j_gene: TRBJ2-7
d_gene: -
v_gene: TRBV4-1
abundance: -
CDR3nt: TGCGCCAGCAGCCAAGATCGACAGCTTGAGCAGTACTTC
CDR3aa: CASSQDRQLEQYF

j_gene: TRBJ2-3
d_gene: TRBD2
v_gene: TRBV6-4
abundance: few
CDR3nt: TGTGCCAGCAGTGACGGCGGGGGATTCACAGATACGCAGTATTTT
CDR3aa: CASSDGGGFTDTQYF

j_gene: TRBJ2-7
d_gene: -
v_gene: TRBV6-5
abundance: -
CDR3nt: TGTGCCAGCAGCCGAACAGGGTCTGGCGACGAGCAGTACTTC
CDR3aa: CASSRTGSGDEQYF

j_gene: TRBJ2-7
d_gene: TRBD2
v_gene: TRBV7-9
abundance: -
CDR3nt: TGTGCCAGCAGCTTAGCGCGGGGAGGGACTGGTTCCGAGCAGTACTTC
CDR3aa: CASSLARGGTGSEQYF

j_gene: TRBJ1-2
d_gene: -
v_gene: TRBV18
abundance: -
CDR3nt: TGTGCCAGCTCCCCCGTTGCCGGGTGGGGAGCTGGCTACACCTTC
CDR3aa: CASSPVAGWGAGYTF

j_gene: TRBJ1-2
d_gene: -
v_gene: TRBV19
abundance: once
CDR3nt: TGTGCCAGTACCCCGGGGCAGGGGCGCTCTAACTATGGCTACACCTTC
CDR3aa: CASTPGQGRSNYGYTF

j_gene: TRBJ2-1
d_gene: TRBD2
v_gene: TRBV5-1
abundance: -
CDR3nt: TGCGCCAGCAGCTTCGGGACTAGCGGGGGGTTCAATGAGCAGTTCTTC
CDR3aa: CASSFGTSGGFNEQFF

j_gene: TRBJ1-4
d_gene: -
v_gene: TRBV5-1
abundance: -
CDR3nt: TGCGCCAGCAGCCCGTCGCAAGTCCGGGGTAATGAAAAACTGTTTTTT
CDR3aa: CASSPSQVRGNEKLFF

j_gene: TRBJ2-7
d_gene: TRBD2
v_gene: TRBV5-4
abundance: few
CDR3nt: TGTGCCAGCAGCCTCCCGGGGGGGGAACCCTACGAGCAGTACTTC
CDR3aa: CASSLPGGEPYEQYF

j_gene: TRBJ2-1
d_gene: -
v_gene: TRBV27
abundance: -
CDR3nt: TGTGCCAGCAGTTTATTGCTAGCCGGGAGCTCCTACAATGAGCAGTTCTTC
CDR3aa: CASSLLLAGSSYNEQFF

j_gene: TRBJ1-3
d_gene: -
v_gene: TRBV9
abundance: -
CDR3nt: TGTGCCAGCAGCGTAGGAGGAGACCCGCTCTCTGGAAACACCATATATTTT
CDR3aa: CASSVGGDPLSGNTIYF

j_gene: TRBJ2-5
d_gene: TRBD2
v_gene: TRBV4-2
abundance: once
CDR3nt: TGTGCCAGCACCGCACGGGGGGGCAGCGAGACCCAGTACTTC
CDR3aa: CASTARGGSETQYF

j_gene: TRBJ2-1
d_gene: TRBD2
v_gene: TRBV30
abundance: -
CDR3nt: TGTGCCTGGACCCCGGGACTAGCGGGGGGGGATGAGCAGTTCTTC
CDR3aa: CAWTPGLAGGDEQFF

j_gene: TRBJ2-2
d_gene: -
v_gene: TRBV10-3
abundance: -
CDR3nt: TGTGCCATCAGAACCAGGGCTGACACCGGGGAGCTGTTTTTT
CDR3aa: CAIRTRADTGELFF

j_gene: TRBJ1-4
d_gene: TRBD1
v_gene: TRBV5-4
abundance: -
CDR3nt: TGTGCCAGCAGCACCGGGACAGCCACAGAAAAACTGTTTTTT
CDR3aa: CASSTGTATEKLFF

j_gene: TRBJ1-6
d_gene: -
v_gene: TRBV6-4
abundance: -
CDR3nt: TGTGCCAGCAGTCGATCCGGGGATAATTCACCCCTCCACTTT
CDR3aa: CASSRSGDNSPLHF

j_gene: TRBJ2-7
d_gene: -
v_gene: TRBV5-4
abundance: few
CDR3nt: TGTGCCAGCAGCTTGGCAGAGGGGGCCTACGAGCAGTACTTC
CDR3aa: CASSLAEGAYEQYF

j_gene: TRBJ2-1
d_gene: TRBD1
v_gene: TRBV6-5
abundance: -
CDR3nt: TGTGCCAGCAGTCTGGACAGGGTCTACAATGAGCAGTTCTTC
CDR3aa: CASSLDRVYNEQFF

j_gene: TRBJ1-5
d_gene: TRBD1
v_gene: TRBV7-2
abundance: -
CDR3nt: TGTGCCAGCAGCTCTCGGACAGGGGACCAGCCCCAGCATTTT
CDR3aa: CASSSRTGDQPQHF